One sample yielded the 23 T cell receptor beta chains listed below, sequenced in a study of T cell responses to AZD1222 COVID-19 vaccine. This table comes from immunoSEQ multiplex PCR, and its TCRdb copy is limited to in-frame clones, with some not included. The sample carries under 130,000 clones, 89% recorded once. Sample: peripheral blood, taken 28 days after the second AZD1222 dose. The origin of the receptors is an adult who received the AZD1222 COVID-19 vaccine.

The chain links TRBV7-8 to TRBJ2-1; D gene unclear. The V end was cut by 5 bases, the J end by 6 bases, with 17 bases between. This CDR3 contains 15 residues. The germline V gene has CDR1 SGHVS and CDR2 FQNEAQ. CDR3 protein: CASSLSGDLLNEQFF. The DNA for the CDR3 is TGTGCCAGCAGCCTCTCGGGCGACTTACTCAATGAGCAGTTCTTC. The full variable domain, in which reference TRBV7-8 and TRBJ2-1 provide the parts outside the CDR3, is GAGVSQSPRYKVAKRGQDVALRCDPISGHVSLFWYQQALGQGPEFLTYFQNEAQLDKSGLPSDRFFAERPEGSVSTLKIQRTQQEDSAVYLCASSLSGDLLNEQFFGPGTRLTVL.

J is TRBJ1-6 and V is TRBV21-1; no DNA check was done on the table's D call, TRBD1. TRBV21-1 has pseudogene status. CDR3 length: 18 residues. The CDR3 region has the DNA TGTGCCAGCAGCACGAATTACGGGACAGGGGGCAAAAATTCACCCCTCCACTTT. Translating it yields CASSTNYGTGGKNSPLHF.

This chain connects TRBV28 to TRBJ1-1; 8 bases are shared with TRBD1. Trimming cost V 4 bases and J 11 bases; bases outside gene matches: 15. Germline CDR1 and CDR2: MDHEN and SYDVKM. The CDR3 runs to 15 residues. CDR3 sequence reads: CASSSPGQGTSGAFF. The DNA for the CDR3 is TGTGCCAGCAGTTCTCCCGGACAGGGAACTTCTGGGGCTTTCTTT.

CDR3 coding DNA: TGTGCCAGCAGTTCCCTAGCGGGGGTCGTTCCGCAGTATTTT. Its translation is CASSSLAGVVPQYF. The chain carries TRBV28 and TRBJ2-3; 10 nucleotides match TRBD2. Losses at the gene ends were 4 bases for V and 10 bases for J; bases not matched to a gene: 8. This CDR3 is 14 amino acids long. The germline V gene has CDR1 MDHEN and CDR2 SYDVKM.

V gene TRBV7-2 combines with J gene TRBJ2-7, with D possibly being TRBD2 (5 bases). This CDR3 region has 14 residues. Germline lookup yields CDR1 SGHTA and CDR2 FQGNSA. V was shortened by 5 bases and J by 1 base, with 12 bases between the two germline ends. CDR3: CASSPQRTSYEQYF. CDR3 sequence (DNA): TGTGCCAGCAGCCCTCAGAGGACTTCCTACGAGCAGTACTTC.

The chain combines TRBV4-2 with TRBJ2-3, with TRBD2 matching over 11 bases. Per the germline V gene, CDR1 is LGHNA and CDR2 is YNFKEQ. With 4 bases clipped from V and 6 bases from J, the junction kept 9 bases outside the gene matches. The CDR3 has 16 amino acids. The CDR3 sequence is CASSPSGLAGGDTQYF. The CDR3 bases are TGTGCCAGCAGCCCGAGTGGGCTAGCGGGAGGTGATACGCAGTATTTT.

The chain uses TRBV5-1 and TRBJ2-7; D is possibly TRBD1 (5 bases). The V and J ends lost 5 bases and 7 bases respectively, with 22 bases between them. Germline-derived CDR1 and CDR2 are SGHRS and YFSETQ. The CDR3 has 15 residues. CDR3 amino acids: CASSLGRGRFGEQYF. CDR3 DNA sequence: TGCGCCAGCAGTCTGGGTAGGGGCCGGTTTGGGGAGCAGTACTTC.

V is TRBV6-5 and J is TRBJ2-2; TRBD1 might be the D (6 bases). In germline, CDR1 is MNHEY, CDR2 SVGAGI. This CDR3 has 12 residues. Trimming left V 5 bases short and J 7 bases short, with 8 bases between. As DNA, the CDR3 is TGTGCCAGCAGTCGGACAGTCGGGGAGCTGTTTTTT. The encoded protein is CASSRTVGELFF.

The rearrangement uses TRBV5-1 and TRBJ2-7, with 8 bases identical to TRBD1. V lost 1 base and J lost 5; bases outside the gene matches: 5. The CDR3 extends over 14 amino acids. Germline CDR1 is SGHRS and CDR2 is YFSETQ. DNA of the CDR3: TGCGCCAGCAGCTTGAGGCAGGGGGCCCACGAGCAGTACTTC. The encoded protein is CASSLRQGAHEQYF.

The sample holds one count of this clone. The rearrangement links TRBV27 to TRBJ2-7, with D perhaps TRBD1 or TRBD2 (6 bases each). Germline V gene lookup returns CDR1 MNHEY and CDR2 SMNVEV (reference sequence). Trimming cost V 5 bases and J 5 bases, with 16 bases left between them. This CDR3 is 14 amino acids long. The CDR3, as DNA: TGTGCCAGCAGTCCCAGGGGCACTAGCCACGAGCAGTACTTC. It specifies CASSPRGTSHEQYF.

The V and J genes are TRBV24-1 and TRBJ2-2, with TRBD1 as a possible D gene (5 bases). Trimming left V 7 bases short and J 4 bases short, with 12 bases between. This CDR3 contains 14 residues. The germline CDR1 and CDR2 sequences are KGHDR and SFDVKD. In DNA form, the CDR3 reads TGTGCCACCAGGGCAGGAAGGGGCACCGGGGAGCTGTTTTTT. This translates into CATRAGRGTGELFF.

The chain combines TRBV10-2 with TRBJ2-5; D gene ambiguous. V was shortened by 3 bases and J by 1 base, with 9 bases between the two germline ends. Germline-derived CDR1 and CDR2 are WSHSY and SAAADI. This CDR3 is 14 amino acids long. The CDR3 bases are TGCGCCAGCAGTGATCGCGGCAGCCAAGAGACCCAGTACTTC. Protein product: CASSDRGSQETQYF.

This chain joins TRBV5-1 and TRBJ1-4; 8 bases match TRBD1. The CDR3 is 15 residues long. Germline CDR1 SGHRS, CDR2 YFSETQ. With V trimmed by 4 bases and J by 7 bases, 9 bases remained unmatched. The CDR3 loop is CASSPSGGEVEKLFF. In DNA form, the CDR3 reads TGCGCCAGCAGCCCCTCAGGGGGCGAAGTTGAAAAACTGTTTTTT. The whole variable domain, remainder taken from reference TRBV5-1 and TRBJ1-4, is KAGVTQTPRYLIKTRGQQVTLSCSPISGHRSVSWYQQTPGQGLQFLFEYFSETQRNKGNFPGRFSGRQFSNSRSEMNVSTLELGDSALYLCASSPSGGEVEKLFFGSGTQLSVL.

The V call is TRBV27, the J call TRBJ2-1, with 9 bases lining up with TRBD2. The germline V gene has CDR1 MNHEY and CDR2 SMNVEV (reference sequence). V gave up 3 bases and J gave up 7 bases; unmatched junction bases: 10. This CDR3 spans 16 amino acids. The CDR3 bases are TGTGCCAGCAGTTTCCGTGTCGGTAGCGGGAGAAATGAGCAGTTCTTC. Its translation: CASSFRVGSGRNEQFF.

This clone has a single count. The J gene is TRBJ2-1, the V gene TRBV29-1; 9 nucleotides align to TRBD2. Trimming took 3 bases from V and 7 from J; bases not matched to a gene: 4. The CDR3 covers 13 residues. Germline V lookup: CDR1 SQVTM, CDR2 ANQGSEA. CDR3 DNA: TGCAGCGTTGACCCCAGCGGGAGGAATGAGCAGTTCTTC. Its protein is CSVDPSGRNEQFF.

CDR3 bases: TGTGCCAGCAGTAGACTAGCGGGAGGGACTGGGGCCAACGTCCTGACTTTC. This translates into CASSRLAGGTGANVLTF. V gene TRBV28 combines with J gene TRBJ2-6, with 14 bases matching TRBD2. The germline V gene has CDR1 MDHEN and CDR2 SYDVKM. V lost 5 bases to trimming and J lost 2 bases; unmatched junction nucleotides: 2. The CDR3 is 17 amino acids.

This clone occurred once. The chain links TRBV20-1 to TRBJ1-6, with unresolved D. Germline CDR1 is DFQATT and CDR2 is SNEGSKA (reference sequence). The CDR3 extends over 11 amino acids. Trimming cost V 8 bases and J 8 bases, with 10 bases left between them. The CDR3 bases are TGCAGTTTTTTGAGGGATTCACCCCTCCACTTT. Protein sequence: CSFLRDSPLHF.

V usage is TRBV3-1 (or the pseudogene TRBV3-2) and J usage is TRBJ2-7; TRBD1 matches at 7 bases. The CDR3 is 14 amino acids. CDR1 and CDR2 (germline): LGHDT, YNNKEL (reference sequence). The V segment lost 4 bases and the J segment 0 bases; nucleotides outside the gene matches: 3. The CDR3 spells CASSRGQASYEQYF. As DNA, the CDR3 is TGTGCCAGCAGCCGAGGACAGGCCTCCTACGAGCAGTACTTC.

The V call is TRBV3-1 (or the pseudogene TRBV3-2), the J call TRBJ2-3, with 7 nucleotides matching TRBD2. Trimming took 3 bases from V and 2 from J; bases not matched to a gene: 2. CDR1 and CDR2 from the germline V gene are LGHDT and YNNKEL (reference sequence). The CDR3 spans 14 residues. The CDR3 region has the DNA TGTGCCAGCAGCCACGGACTAGACACAGATACGCAGTATTTT. Translated: CASSHGLDTDTQYF.

The chain joins TRBV15 to TRBJ1-2, with D unclear. The CDR3 loop spans 14 amino acids. The germline gives CDR1 LNHNV, CDR2 YYDKDF (reference sequence). V was cut by 5 bases and J by 1 base, with 11 bases left in between. This CDR3 reads CATSPLTHNYGYTF. In nucleotides, the CDR3 is TGTGCCACCAGCCCCCTTACACATAACTATGGCTACACCTTC.

The chain carries TRBV7-3 and TRBJ2-3; 8 bases are a match to TRBD2. V was pared by 4 bases and J by 8 bases, with 14 bases of the junction left unmatched. Germline CDR1 is SGHTA and CDR2 is FQGTGA. The CDR3 spans 16 residues. DNA for the CDR3: TGTGCCAGCAGCTCTCCCCGGACCGGCGGGAGGCGTACGCAGTATTTT. Translated, it gives CASSSPRTGGRRTQYF.

The chain carries TRBV11-3 and TRBJ2-3; D could derive from TRBD1 or TRBD2 (5 bases each). The CDR3 consists of 15 residues. Trimming shortened V by 4 bases and J by 4 bases, and 15 bases separated the two germline ends. Germline values: CDR1 SGHNT, CDR2 YENEEA. The chain's CDR3 is CASSSGRGPADTQYF. CDR3 DNA sequence: TGTGCCAGCAGCTCAGGGAGAGGACCGGCAGATACGCAGTATTTT.

The chain has TRBV19 and TRBJ2-6; unclear D gene. The V end was cut by 2 bases, the J end by 2 bases, with 13 bases between. Germline lookup yields CDR1 LNHDA and CDR2 SQIVND (reference sequence). The CDR3 consists of 17 residues. CDR3 in amino acids: CASSINLNRPGANVLTF. The CDR3 region has the DNA TGTGCCAGTAGTATAAACCTTAACCGGCCTGGGGCCAACGTCCTGACTTTC.